A selection of T cell receptor beta chains follows, all from one sample in a study of blood T cell repertoires in COVID-19. Clones were read by immunoSEQ multiplex PCR, and TCRdb kept only the in-frame ones, dropping some. The data contain some 60,000 clones, 80% to 85% of them seen just once; the ten biggest clones take up 28%. Sequencing was performed on peripheral blood. The receptors were sampled from a woman older than 75 with active or convalescent COVID-19. CDR3s include the opening cysteine and the closing phenylalanine or tryptophan. A D gene is named only where the DNA matches it firmly. The listing skips clone size in some rows; elsewhere it reads once, few, many or a size class.

>.|TRBJ2-5|TRBV3-1/TRBV3-2|.
CASRSPGETQYF
TGTGCCAGCCGGTCCCCTGGAGAGACCCAGTACTTC
>.|TRBJ1-2|TRBV9|.
CASSVGSGREMGYTF
TGTGCCAGCAGCGTAGGTTCCGGGAGAGAAATGGGCTACACCTTC
>TRBD2|TRBJ2-5|TRBV6-6|.
CASRRDYNQETQYF
TGTGCCAGCAGGAGGGACTACAACCAAGAGACCCAGTACTTC
>.|TRBJ1-2|TRBV6-2/TRBV6-3|.
CASRPTGSTHGYTF
TGTGCCAGCAGACCTACAGGGAGTACCCATGGCTACACCTTC
>.|TRBJ1-5|TRBV29-1|.
CSTGEGYGNQPQHF
TGCAGCACTGGGGAGGGGTACGGCAATCAGCCCCAGCATTTT
>.|TRBJ1-6|TRBV10-2|.
CASSDINSPLHF
TGCGCCAGCAGTGATATCAATTCACCCCTCCACTTT
>TRBD1|TRBJ1-1|TRBV28|.
CASSLALTGQSNTEAFF
TGTGCCAGCAGTTTAGCGTTAACGGGACAGTCGAACACTGAAGCTTTCTTT
>.|TRBJ1-4|TRBV6-5|.
CASRDPGTKNEKLFF
TGTGCCAGCAGAGACCCCGGGACAAAAAATGAAAAACTGTTTTTT
>TRBD1|TRBJ1-1|TRBV7-3|few
CASRGQEGTEAFF
TGTGCCAGCAGGGGACAGGAGGGCACTGAAGCTTTCTTT
>.|TRBJ1-1|TRBV19|.
CASRLLNEAFF
TGTGCCAGTAGGCTACTAAATGAAGCTTTCTTT
>.|TRBJ1-4|TRBV7-3|.
CASSLQGGGIEKLFF
TGTGCCAGCAGCTTACAGGGCGGGGGCATTGAAAAACTGTTTTTT
>.|TRBJ1-6|TRBV4-1|.
CASSQEGGPWSPLHF
TGCGCCAGCAGCCAAGAGGGAGGGCCCTGGTCACCCCTCCACTTT
>TRBD1|TRBJ1-5|TRBV15|once
CATSGGQGVRQPQHF
TGTGCCACCAGCGGGGGACAGGGGGTTCGGCAGCCCCAGCATTTT
>.|TRBJ2-7|TRBV4-2|few
CASSQDQGEQYF
TGTGCCAGCAGCCAAGACCAGGGAGAGCAGTACTTC
>TRBD2|TRBJ2-2|TRBV9|.
CASSVRIAGAPNTGELFF
TGTGCCAGCAGCGTAAGGATAGCGGGGGCCCCGAACACCGGGGAGCTGTTTTTT
>.|TRBJ1-2|TRBV5-6|.
CASSLAGDGYTF
TGTGCCAGCAGCTTGGCAGGGGATGGCTACACCTTC
>.|TRBJ1-5|TRBV11-2|.
CASSLLEDQPQHF
TGTGCCAGCAGCTTACTAGAAGATCAGCCCCAGCATTTT
>.|TRBJ2-7|TRBV10-1|.
CASSEAGYEQYF
TGCGCCAGCAGTGAGGCGGGCTACGAGCAGTACTTC
>TRBD2|TRBJ2-5|TRBV7-8|.
CASSSRTSGQETQYF
TGTGCCAGCAGCTCCCGGACTAGCGGACAAGAGACCCAGTACTTC
>.|TRBJ1-1|TRBV3-1/TRBV3-2|few
CASSQTAKWTEAFF
TGTGCCAGCAGCCAGACAGCTAAGTGGACTGAAGCTTTCTTT
>TRBD1|TRBJ1-2|TRBV7-2|.
CASSSRQGAGGYTF
TGTGCCAGCAGCTCCAGACAGGGGGCTGGGGGCTACACCTTC
>TRBD1|TRBJ2-3|TRBV24-1|.
CATSDTGTGVADTQYF
TGTGCCACCAGTGACACCGGGACAGGGGTCGCAGATACGCAGTATTTT
>.|TRBJ1-1|TRBV7-2|few
CASSSDRNTEAFF
TGTGCCAGCAGCTCGGACAGGAACACTGAAGCTTTCTTT
>.|TRBJ1-4|TRBV11-2|.
CASSRDRNEKLFF
TGTGCCAGCAGCCGAGACAGGAATGAAAAACTGTTTTTT
>.|TRBJ2-5|TRBV29-1|few
CLYAMGRGTPYQETQYF
TGCTTGTATGCGATGGGGCGGGGGACACCATACCAAGAGACCCAGTACTTC
>.|TRBJ1-1|TRBV2|.
CASSARTEAFF
TGTGCCAGCAGTGCGCGAACTGAAGCTTTCTTT
>.|TRBJ2-2|TRBV13|.
CASSWATVGFGSTGELFF
TGTGCCAGCAGCTGGGCTACCGTCGGCTTCGGATCTACCGGGGAGCTGTTTTTT
>.|TRBJ1-1|TRBV9|once
CASSAGVRNTEAFF
TGTGCCAGCAGCGCGGGGGTTAGGAACACTGAAGCTTTCTTT
>TRBD1|TRBJ1-2|TRBV7-2|.
CASSLGGTGGPYGYTF
TGTGCCAGCAGCTTAGGGGGGACAGGGGGCCCCTATGGCTACACCTTC
>TRBD1|TRBJ1-6|TRBV5-1|.
CASSPSGTGGANSPLHF
TGCGCCAGCAGCCCATCCGGGACAGGGGGCGCGAATTCACCCCTCCACTTT
>.|TRBJ2-7|TRBV3-1/TRBV3-2|.
CASSPSTGGEQYF
TGTGCCAGCAGCCCGTCAACGGGTGGGGAGCAGTACTTC
>.|TRBJ1-4|TRBV5-6|.
CASSYSGHLATNEKLFF
TGTGCCAGCAGCTACTCGGGACACCTAGCAACTAATGAAAAACTGTTTTTT
>TRBD1|TRBJ2-6|TRBV5-8|.
CASSPRTGLTSGANVLTF
TGTGCCAGCAGCCCCAGGACAGGGTTGACCTCTGGGGCCAACGTCCTGACTTTC
>.|TRBJ2-7|TRBV30|.
CAWSSPRDMISYEQYF
TGTGCCTGGAGTTCTCCCCGGGACATGATCTCCTACGAGCAGTATTTC
>TRBD1|TRBJ2-5|TRBV12-3/TRBV12-4|.
CASRGQERQTQYF
TGTGCCAGCAGGGGACAGGAACGTCAGACCCAGTACTTC
>TRBD1|TRBJ2-7|TRBV2|.
CASREPGTGKLGEQYF
TGTGCCAGCAGAGAACCCGGGACAGGGAAACTAGGCGAGCAGTACTTC
>.|TRBJ1-2|TRBV28|.
CASSFLTGVYGYTF
TGTGCCAGCAGTTTCCTCACAGGAGTTTATGGCTACACCTTC
>.|TRBJ2-3|TRBV7-7|.
CASSLGRGANTDTQYF
TGTGCTAGCAGCTTAGGACGGGGTGCGAACACAGATACGCAGTATTTT
>.|TRBJ2-1|TRBV29-1|.
CSVEDPQGREQFF
TGCAGCGTTGAAGATCCCCAGGGCAGGGAGCAGTTCTTC
>.|TRBJ1-6|TRBV18|few
CASSPTGGLSNSPLHF
TGTGCCAGCTCACCTACCGGTGGGCTTAGTAATTCACCCCTCCACTTT
>.|TRBJ2-6|TRBV21-1|.
CASSTGISHSGANVLTF
TGTGCCAGCAGCACCGGGATCAGCCACTCTGGGGCCAACGTCCTGACTTTC
>TRBD2|TRBJ2-3|TRBV5-4|.
CASSLKLAASTDTQYF
TGTGCCAGCAGCTTGAAACTAGCGGCTAGCACAGATACGCAGTATTTT
>TRBD1|TRBJ2-1|TRBV5-1|.
CASSHGQGASEQFF
TGCGCCAGCAGCCATGGGCAGGGGGCTAGTGAGCAGTTCTTC
>.|TRBJ2-2|TRBV3-1/TRBV3-2|.
CASSQEGGNTGELFF
TGTGCCAGCAGCCAAGAGGGGGGTAACACCGGGGAGCTGTTTTTT
>.|TRBJ1-4|TRBV7-9|few
CASTRQAGFVNEKLFF
TGTGCCAGCACCCGGCAGGCTGGGTTTGTTAATGAAAAACTGTTTTTT
>TRBD1|TRBJ1-6|TRBV10-1|.
CASSELGPGTGRYPLHF
TGCGCCAGCAGTGAGCTTGGCCCCGGGACAGGGAGATACCCCCTCCACTTT
>.|TRBJ1-5|TRBV12-5|.
CASGRDGRHQPQHF
TGTGCTAGTGGGCGGGACGGACGACATCAGCCCCAGCATTTT
>TRBD1|TRBJ1-1|TRBV6-4|.
CASRGQAGNTEAFF
TGTGCCAGCAGGGGACAGGCTGGGAACACTGAAGCTTTCTTT
>.|TRBJ2-2|TRBV10-3|.
CAMNSYGEGTGELFF
TGTGCCATGAACTCCTACGGTGAGGGCACCGGGGAGCTGTTTTTT